The 20 T cell receptor beta chains listed next were all sequenced from one sample in a study of regulatory T cells in long-lasting Graves disease. CDR3 regions were amplified by Arm-PCR using iRepertoire HTBI primers to build TCR beta libraries. Via MiXCR, TCRdb re-called the multiplex PCR reads, giving one row per CDR3 protein. The sample includes 400,000 to 600,000 distinct CDR3 sequences, about 22% seen only once; the top ten take roughly 7.7%. Time point here: persistent/refractory GD, antithyroid drugs over 5 years with positive TRAb. PBMC-derived RNA was used for the TCR library. Specimen: peripheral blood mononuclear cells (PBMCs), collected when the disease was refractory, from a patient treated with antithyroid drugs. The receptor source for this set is a female donor with Graves disease.

The chain combines TRBV5-1 with TRBJ2-7; 7 bases are shared with TRBD1. The CDR3 covers 15 residues. V was clipped by 2 bases and J by 2 bases; unmatched bases: 7. Germline lookup yields CDR1 SGHRS and CDR2 YFSETQ. Written as DNA, the CDR3 is TGCGCCAGCAGCTTCCGGGACAGAGATGCCTACGAGCAGTACTTC. It is translated as CASSFRDRDAYEQYF.

This rearrangement joins TRBV29-1 to TRBJ1-2, with a possible D match to TRBD1 (5 bases). The CDR3 has 13 amino acids. Trimming took 1 base from V and 2 from J, leaving 8 bases between them. Germline V gives CDR1 SQVTM, CDR2 ANQGSEA. This chain's CDR3 is CSVEAGPNYGYTF. CDR3 in DNA: TGCAGCGTTGAAGCAGGGCCGAACTATGGCTACACCTTC.

This clonotype was picked up a small number of times. CDR3 region: CASSSPQGRETEAFF. The CDR3 nucleotides are TGTGCCAGCAGTTCACCGCAGGGGCGAGAGACTGAAGCTTTCTTT. The V call is TRBV6-5, the J call TRBJ1-1; D may be TRBD1 (6 bases). The CDR3 loop spans 15 amino acids. Germline V gene lookup returns CDR1 MNHEY and CDR2 SVGAGI. The V and J ends lost 4 bases and 5 bases respectively, with 17 bases between them.

In its sample, this clonotype was seen many times. This chain connects TRBV6-1 to TRBJ1-5; TRBD1 matches at 7 bases. Trimming at V came to 5 bases and at J to 0 bases, leaving 16 bases not matched to a gene. This CDR3 has 19 amino acids. Germline CDR1 MNHNS, CDR2 SASEGT. CDR3 loop: CASSKLRQGKWNSNQPQHF. In DNA form, the CDR3 reads TGTGCCAGCAGTAAACTAAGACAGGGTAAATGGAATAGCAATCAGCCCCAGCATTTT.

The gene calls are TRBV29-1 and TRBJ2-7; TRBD1 aligns across 7 bases. J was trimmed by 3 bases and V by 4 bases; bases with no gene match: 6. The CDR3 contains 13 residues. Germline V gene sequence: CDR1 SQVTM, CDR2 ANQGSEA. The CDR3 here is CSVGQGEFYEQYF. The CDR3 bases are TGCAGCGTTGGACAGGGAGAGTTCTACGAGCAGTACTTC.

This clonotype came up many times. This CDR3 reads CASSAGYEQYF. CDR3 in DNA: TGTGCCAGCAGTGCTGGATACGAGCAGTACTTC. The chain joins TRBV28 to TRBJ2-7; no definite D call. This CDR3 spans 11 amino acids. V was shortened by 5 bases and J by 4 bases, with 6 bases between the two germline ends. Per the germline V gene, CDR1 is MDHEN and CDR2 is SYDVKM.

This clonotype was observed many times. The chain carries TRBV7-6 and TRBJ2-5, with unresolved D. The CDR3 totals 12 residues. V dropped 5 bases and J dropped 5 bases, with 9 bases sitting between them. The V gene's germline CDR1 is SGHVS and CDR2 FNYEAQ. CDR3 nucleotides: TGTGCCAGCAGCCGAAACGCGGAGACCCAGTACTTC. It is translated as CASSRNAETQYF.

This clonotype was picked up many times. This chain connects TRBV18 to TRBJ1-1; no clear D. Trimming removed 8 bases from V and 1 base from J, with 11 bases in between. The CDR3 length is 13 residues. Germline V lookup: CDR1 KGHSH, CDR2 LQKENI. CDR3 DNA: TGTGCCAGCAGCCCCCATACGAACACTGAAGCTTTCTTT. It encodes CASSPHTNTEAFF.

Comment on this clonotype: At one end the junction does not follow the germline gene, possibly because of a read error. V and J are TRBV20-1 and TRBJ2-7, with a tentative D call TRBD1 (6 bases). Germline assignment: CDR1 DFQATT and CDR2 SNEGSKA (reference sequence). The CDR3 extends over 14 amino acids. The DNA for the CDR3 is TGCAGTGCTGGAGACAGGTCCTACTCCTACGAGCAGTACTTC. Its protein is CSAGDRSYSYEQYF.

This clonotype came up many times. At one of its ends the junction is not consistent with the germline gene, which may arise from a read error. V and J are TRBV18 and TRBJ1-4; no firm D call. CDR3 length: 12 residues. Germline CDR1 KGHSH, CDR2 LQKENI. The CDR3 sequence: CASSPRNEKLFF. DNA of the CDR3: TGTGCCAGCTCGCCACGGAATGAAAAACTGTTTTTT.

This clonotype has just one count. The J gene is TRBJ2-5, the V gene TRBV5-1; 7 nucleotides match TRBD1. Germline trimming cut 1 base from V and 3 bases from J; bases unmatched to any gene: 6. The CDR3 length is 15 residues. CDR1 is SGHRS, CDR2 YFSETQ, per germline. The CDR3 DNA follows: TGCGCCAGCAGCTTGTACGACAGGGTGGAAGAGACCCAGTACTTC. Encoded protein: CASSLYDRVEETQYF.

The rearrangement joins TRBV6-2 or TRBV6-3 to TRBJ2-7; D gene uncertain. Between the trimmed V and J ends, which lost 5 bases and 2 bases, there was a span of 13 bases. Germline CDR1 reads MNHEY; CDR2 reads SVGEGT. CDR3 length equals 14 residues. The CDR3 protein is CASSPGFFTYEQYF. CDR3 sequence (DNA): TGTGCCAGCAGTCCAGGCTTCTTTACCTACGAGCAGTACTTC.

This clonotype has a count of ten or more. V is TRBV28 and J is TRBJ1-2; maybe TRBD1 (6 bases). The V end was cut by 5 bases, the J end by 0 bases, with 13 bases between. The germline V gene has CDR1 MDHEN and CDR2 SYDVKM. CDR3 length: 15 residues. CDR3 in amino acids: CASSIRTAANYGYTF. CDR3 sequence (DNA): TGTGCCAGCAGTATTAGGACAGCAGCTAACTATGGCTACACCTTC.

The sample holds a few counts of this clonotype. The chain couples TRBV5-1 to TRBJ2-2; TRBD2 might be the D (6 bases). The CDR3 has 14 amino acids. The V end was cut by 0 bases, the J end by 4 bases, with 7 bases between. The germline V gene encodes CDR1 SGHRS and CDR2 YFSETQ. CDR3 coding DNA: TGCGCCAGCAGCTTGGGGGAGGCCACCGGGGAGCTGTTTTTT. Translated, it gives CASSLGEATGELFF.

This clonotype was seen a handful of times. This sequence joins TRBV3-1 and TRBJ1-5; TRBD1 is a possible D gene (5 bases). Trimming cost V 2 bases and J 4 bases, with 9 bases left between them. The length of the CDR3 is 14 residues. Germline loops: CDR1 LGHDT, CDR2 YNNKEL (reference sequence). The CDR3 nucleotides read TGTGCCAGCAGCCAAAGACAGAATAATCAGCCCCAGCATTTT. Translating gives CASSQRQNNQPQHF.

The chain has TRBV18 and TRBJ2-7, with 8 bases lining up with TRBD1. With 4 bases clipped from V and 3 bases from J, the junction kept 8 bases outside the gene matches. Germline values: CDR1 KGHSH, CDR2 LQKENI. This CDR3 region has 15 residues. This chain's CDR3 is CASSRAETGVYEQYF. CDR3 DNA sequence: TGTGCCAGCTCACGGGCCGAGACAGGGGTCTACGAGCAGTACTTC.

This chain joins TRBV27 and TRBJ2-7; D may match TRBD1 or TRBD2 (5 bases each). CDR1 is MNHEY and CDR2 is SMNVEV in the germline V gene (reference sequence). CDR3 size: 14 residues. Trimming pared 3 bases from V and 2 bases from J, leaving 11 bases between. CDR3 sequence: CASSFGTQTYEQYF. The CDR3 bases are TGTGCCAGCAGTTTCGGGACGCAGACCTACGAGCAGTACTTC.

This clonotype was counted only a few times. This rearrangement joins TRBV24-1 to TRBJ1-5; D might be TRBD1 (6 bases). Germline V lookup: CDR1 KGHDR, CDR2 SFDVKD. CDR3 size: 13 residues. V was cut by 10 bases and J by 3 bases, with 12 bases left in between. The CDR3 DNA reads TGTGCCACTTCCGACAGGATCAATCAGCCCCAGCATTTT. Its protein product is CATSDRINQPQHF.

This clonotype was seen a few times. The rearrangement links TRBV7-3 to TRBJ1-2, with TRBD1 matching over 7 bases. The CDR3 sequence is 15 residues long. The J segment lost 9 bases and the V segment lost 0 bases, leaving 10 bases of the junction unmatched. Germline loops: CDR1 SGHTA, CDR2 FQGTGA. The CDR3 nucleotides read TGTGCCAGCAGCTTAACAGGGGGCCCCCAGAGGAGCTACACCTTC. This translates into CASSLTGGPQRSYTF. Together with reference TRBV7-3 and TRBJ1-2, the CDR3 gives the full variable domain: GAGVSQTPSNKVTEKGKYVELRCDPISGHTALYWYRQSLGQGPEFLIYFQGTGAADDSGLPNDRFFAVRPEGSVSTLKIQRTERGDSAVYLCASSLTGGPQRSYTFGSGTRLTVV.

This clonotype was recorded a few times. The V and J genes are TRBV7-2 and TRBJ2-7, with 7 bases matching TRBD2. The CDR3 contains 15 residues. Germline assignment: CDR1 SGHTA and CDR2 FQGNSA. The V segment lost 6 bases and the J segment 4 bases; nucleotides outside the gene matches: 12. The chain's CDR3 is CASSWAGAATYEQYF. Here the CDR3 DNA reads TGTGCCAGCAGTTGGGCGGGAGCTGCTACGTACGAGCAGTACTTC.